One sample yielded the 20 T cell receptor beta chains listed below, sequenced in a study of CD4 and CD8 cells across lung adenocarcinoma regions. Each CDR3 protein is one row after TCRdb ran MiXCR on the PCR reads. Found here are 22,000 or so distinct CDR3 sequences, around half of them singletons; the top ten hold about a quarter. Sequenced sample: CD8+ T cells from the center of a lung tumor. Receptors originate from a female donor with lung adenocarcinoma. The CD4 and CD8 labels of this study may be unreliable.

The sample holds one count of this clonotype. The chain uses TRBV10-3 and TRBJ2-1, with 13 bases fitting TRBD2. The CDR3 extends over 15 amino acids. Germline values: CDR1 ENHRY, CDR2 SYGVKD. V trimming: 6 bases; J trimming: 6 bases; junction bases outside the gene matches: 5. The CDR3 nucleotides read TGTGCCATCAGAATCGGACTAGCGGGAGTCAATGAGCAGTTCTTC. Translation gives CAIRIGLAGVNEQFF.

This clonotype has ten or more counts. This chain links TRBV12-3 or TRBV12-4 with TRBJ2-7; tentative D call: TRBD2 (6 bases). The CDR3 consists of 13 residues. V lost 3 bases and J 4 bases, leaving 10 bases between the germline ends. The CDR3 DNA sequence: TGTGCCAGCAGTTTTGCGGGGAGTTACGAGCAGTACGTC. This translates into CASSFAGSYEQYV.

The table lists this clonotype with a few counts. The chain joins TRBV27 to TRBJ2-5, with no clear D. CDR1 is MNHEY and CDR2 is SMNVEV in the germline V gene (reference sequence). The CDR3 is 13 residues long. V dropped 2 bases and J dropped 4 bases, with 8 bases sitting between them. For the CDR3, the DNA is TGTGCCAGCAGTTTACGACCTCGAGAGACCCAGTACTTC. Protein product: CASSLRPRETQYF.

The rearrangement links TRBV15 to TRBJ2-3; 12 bases are shared with TRBD2. V was clipped by 0 bases and J by 6 bases; unmatched bases: 4. Germline V gene lookup returns CDR1 LNHNV and CDR2 YYDKDF (reference sequence). The CDR3 spans 16 residues. Here the CDR3 DNA reads TGTGCCACCAGCAGAGAAGGACTAGCGGGAAGCGATACGCAGTATTTT. Protein product: CATSREGLAGSDTQYF. The whole variable domain, remainder taken from reference TRBV15 and TRBJ2-3, is DAMVIQNPRYQVTQFGKPVTLSCSQTLNHNVMYWYQQKSSQAPKLLFHYYDKDFNNEADTPDNFQSRRPNTSFCFLDIRSPGLGDTAMYLCATSREGLAGSDTQYFGPGTRLTVL.

The chain couples TRBV4-1 to TRBJ2-1, with D perhaps assigned TRBD1 or TRBD2 (5 bases each). This CDR3 spans 14 amino acids. Trimming shortened V by 2 bases and J by 10 bases, and 15 bases separated the two germline ends. CDR1 MGHRA and CDR2 YSYEKL come from the germline V gene. CDR3 coding DNA: TGCGCCAGCAGCCAATTTGGGGGTTGGGCGGAGCAGTTCTTC. It is translated as CASSQFGGWAEQFF.

This clonotype is labeled as medium-sized (0.01 to 0.1%). This chain uses TRBV27 with TRBJ2-1; 9 nucleotides agree with TRBD2. This CDR3 region has 16 residues. The J segment lost 2 bases and the V segment lost 2 bases, leaving 4 bases of the junction unmatched. Germline V gene data show CDR1 as MNHEY and CDR2 as SMNVEV (reference sequence). The CDR3 region is CASSLIASGAYNEQFF. CDR3 sequence (DNA): TGTGCCAGCAGTTTAATAGCTAGCGGGGCCTACAATGAGCAGTTCTTC.

The genes are TRBV27 and TRBJ2-3; D gene uncertain. Per the germline V gene, CDR1 is MNHEY and CDR2 is SMNVEV (reference sequence). The V gene lost 5 bases and the J gene lost 9 bases, with 12 bases spanning the gap. This CDR3 contains 12 residues. The CDR3 DNA sequence: TGTGCCAGCAGTCGCCCCACAAACACGCAGTATTTT. It is translated as CASSRPTNTQYF.

J is TRBJ1-4 and V is TRBV10-3, with D tentatively TRBD1 (6 bases). The CDR3 has 13 amino acids. CDR1 is ENHRY and CDR2 is SYGVKD in the germline V gene. V dropped 6 bases and J dropped 8 bases, with 13 bases sitting between them. The CDR3 loop reads CAISSGTKEKLFF. The CDR3 DNA follows: TGTGCCATCAGCTCCGGGACAAAAGAAAAACTGTTTTTT.

At least ten counts were recorded for this clonotype. The V call is TRBV6-1, the J call TRBJ1-1; tentatively, D is TRBD1 (5 bases). Germline CDR1 reads MNHNS; CDR2 reads SASEGT. The CDR3 is 13 amino acids. V was trimmed by 4 bases and J by 10 bases, leaving 16 bases between them. The chain's CDR3 is CASSGGPTLGAFF. The DNA for the CDR3 is TGTGCCAGCAGTGGGGGACCCACTTTGGGAGCTTTCTTT.

This clonotype was seen repeatedly, ten times or more. CDR3: CASSSTSGGSYNEQFF. In DNA form, the CDR3 reads TGTGCCAGCAGTTCGACTAGCGGAGGCTCCTACAATGAGCAGTTCTTC. The genes are TRBV6-2 or TRBV6-3 and TRBJ2-1, with 9 bases identical to TRBD2. This CDR3 spans 16 amino acids. With V trimmed by 4 bases and J by 0 bases, 4 bases remained unmatched. CDR1 is MNHEY and CDR2 is SVGEGT in the germline V gene.

This clonotype was detected a few times. V gene TRBV14 combines with J gene TRBJ2-2; 7 bases map to TRBD2. The CDR3 covers 14 residues. Germline assignment: CDR1 SGHDN and CDR2 FVKESK. The trim removed 3 bases at V and 5 bases at J, leaving 3 bases unmatched. Written as DNA, the CDR3 is TGTGCCAGCAGCCACCTCGGGGGGACCGGGGAGCTGTTTTTT. Its translation: CASSHLGGTGELFF. Supplemented by reference TRBV14 and TRBJ2-2, the full variable domain reads EAGVTQFPSHSVIEKGQTVTLRCDPISGHDNLYWYRRVMGKEIKFLLHFVKESKQDESGMPNNRFLAERTGGTYSTLKVQPAELEDSGVYFCASSHLGGTGELFFGEGSRLTVL.

Many counts were recorded for this clonotype. The J gene is TRBJ2-5, the V gene TRBV6-5, with 9 bases lining up with TRBD1. The J call may be mistaken, given a closer DNA end match to TRBJ2-7. CDR3 length equals 15 residues. The V gene's germline CDR1 is MNHEY and CDR2 SVGAGI. In nucleotides, the CDR3 is TGTGCCAGCAGTTACTCTAAGACAGGGGGCTACGAGCAGTACTTC. Encoded protein: CASSYSKTGGYEQYF.

The CDR3 DNA follows: TGCGCCAGCAGGGGCGGCGGGGGCCGTGACCAAGAGACCCAGTACTTC. It specifies CASRGGGGRDQETQYF. The chain is built from TRBV10-1 and TRBJ2-5; tentatively, D is TRBD2 (7 bases). The V and J ends lost 6 bases and 0 bases respectively, with 17 bases between them. Germline V gene lookup returns CDR1 WNHNN and CDR2 SYGVQD (reference sequence). The CDR3 is 16 residues long.

This sequence joins TRBV4-1 and TRBJ2-3; 8 bases fit TRBD2. The DNA end lines up better with TRBJ2-7; the J call may be wrong. This CDR3 region has 18 residues. Germline values: CDR1 MGHRA, CDR2 YSYEKL. The CDR3 coding sequence is TGCGCCAGCAGCCAAGACGGGAGGGCGAGCGGGGTCCAAGATACGCAGTACTTC. Protein: CASSQDGRASGVQDTQYF.

Turning to this clonotype: The junction differs from germline at one of its ends, possibly a read error. The chain joins TRBV25-1 to TRBJ2-5, with a tentative D call TRBD2 (6 bases). The CDR3 covers 14 residues. The germline CDR1 and CDR2 sequences are MGHDK and SYGVNS. The CDR3 DNA sequence: TGTGCGGGGCGCGGGGCCCGAGAGCCAGAGACGCAGTACTTC. It specifies CAGRGAREPETQYF.

The rearrangement joins TRBV10-2 to TRBJ2-7, with 8 bases fitting TRBD1. Trimming at V came to 10 bases and at J to 3 bases, leaving 5 bases not matched to a gene. Germline CDR1 is WSHSY and CDR2 is SAAADI. There are 12 residues in the CDR3. The CDR3 DNA follows: TGCGCCACCAGAGACAGGGGCTACGAGCAGTACGTC. Protein: CATRDRGYEQYV.

The chain is built from TRBV27 and TRBJ2-5; TRBD1 or TRBD2 may be the D gene (6 bases each). Trimming took off 8 bases at V and 0 bases at J, with 19 bases between the two ends. The CDR3 has 16 amino acids. The germline gives CDR1 MNHEY, CDR2 SMNVEV (reference sequence). The CDR3 spells CASGGQGVCDQETQYF. In DNA, the CDR3 is TGTGCCAGCGGGGGGCAAGGGGTGTGCGACCAAGAGACCCAGTACTTC.

For the CDR3, the DNA is TGTGCCAGCAGTCCGGACAGTAGATACTATGGCTACACCTTC. Translation gives CASSPDSRYYGYTF. The J gene is TRBJ1-2, the V gene TRBV12-3 or TRBV12-4, with a weak D call TRBD1 (6 bases). V was pared by 5 bases and J by 3 bases, with 13 bases between. The CDR3 is made up of 14 amino acids.

The J gene is TRBJ2-3, the V gene TRBV6-1; no clear D. Per germline, CDR1 MNHNS and CDR2 SASEGT. With 7 bases removed from V and 11 bases from J, the gap between germline ends came to 13 bases. The CDR3 sequence is 11 residues long. In nucleotides, the CDR3 is TGTGCCAGCACGAAGGGAAATGAGCAGTATTTT. Its protein is CASTKGNEQYF.

This clonotype was detected ten times or more. The chain is built from TRBV7-2 and TRBJ2-5, with a weak D call TRBD2 (5 bases). Trimming removed 3 bases from V and 5 bases from J, with 19 bases in between. The CDR3 is made up of 16 amino acids. CDR1 SGHTA and CDR2 FQGNSA come from the germline V gene. CDR3 in amino acids: CASSFHLMLEAETQYF. The CDR3 region has the DNA TGTGCCAGCAGCTTCCATTTGATGCTGGAGGCGGAGACCCAGTACTTC.